Listed here are 22 T cell receptor beta chains from one sample, sequenced in a study of PD-L1 blockade in urothelial cancer. The table came from immunoSEQ multiplex PCR; TCRdb's copy has only in-frame clones and leaves some out. The sample lists about 100,000 clones; approximately 85% were seen once. The material sequenced was PBMCs, taken around atezolizumab (anti-PD-L1) treatment. These receptors came from a man between 45 and 60 years old with urothelial cancer.

The chain recombines TRBV28 with TRBJ2-7; no firm D call. V was pared by 3 bases and J by 0 bases, with 3 bases between. This CDR3 spans 12 amino acids. Germline CDR1 MDHEN, CDR2 SYDVKM. The CDR3 DNA is TGTGCCAGCAGTTTCAACTCCTACGAGCAGTACTTC. Its translation is CASSFNSYEQYF.

The chain recombines TRBV29-1 with TRBJ2-2; a weak D match, TRBD2 (6 bases). V lost 7 bases, J lost 3 bases, and 15 bases lay in between. Germline V lookup: CDR1 SQVTM, CDR2 ANQGSEA. This CDR3 spans 14 amino acids. The CDR3 bases are TGCAGCGCCAACCGGGACTCCGACACCGGGGAGCTGTTTTTT. It translates to CSANRDSDTGELFF.

The V gene is TRBV7-2, the J gene TRBJ2-7, with a weak D call TRBD1 (5 bases). The CDR3 covers 14 residues. V lost 7 bases to trimming and J lost 5 bases, with 18 bases between them. Per the germline V gene, CDR1 is SGHTA and CDR2 is FQGNSA. Here the CDR3 reads CASNLGPGNNEQYF. The CDR3 DNA sequence: TGTGCCAGCAACCTGGGCCCAGGGAATAACGAGCAGTACTTC.

V usage is TRBV10-3 and J usage is TRBJ2-1; D remains ambiguous. The CDR3 runs to 12 residues. The germline V gene has CDR1 ENHRY and CDR2 SYGVKD. Trimming left V 6 bases short and J 5 bases short, with 8 bases between. As DNA, the CDR3 is TGTGCCATCAGGAACACAGACAATGAGCAGTTCTTC. Protein: CAIRNTDNEQFF.

This sequence joins TRBV7-2 and TRBJ2-5; possibly TRBD2 for D (6 bases). The CDR3 length is 18 residues. Trimming left V 5 bases short and J 4 bases short, with 26 bases between. Germline values: CDR1 SGHTA, CDR2 FQGNSA. The CDR3 sequence is CASSLQQARGFWRETQYF. CDR3 DNA: TGTGCCAGCAGCCTTCAACAGGCTCGGGGGTTTTGGCGAGAGACCCAGTACTTC.

The chain combines TRBV27 with TRBJ2-7, with 14 nucleotides matching TRBD2. V lost 6 bases, J lost 6 bases, and 7 bases stayed unmatched. The CDR3 length is 15 residues. Germline CDR1 reads MNHEY; CDR2 reads SMNVEV (reference sequence). The CDR3 nucleotides are TGTGCCAGCAGCCCGGGACTAGCGGGAGTTAGCGAGCAGTACTTC. Translated: CASSPGLAGVSEQYF.

J is TRBJ1-2 and V is TRBV27; 7 positions agree with TRBD1. V shed 2 bases, J shed 2 bases, and the junction held 8 bases outside the gene matches. The CDR3 has 16 amino acids. The V gene's germline CDR1 is MNHEY and CDR2 SMNVEV (reference sequence). CDR3 nucleotide sequence: TGTGCCAGCAGTTTAAGTTGGGACAGACAAAACTATGGCTACACCTTC. Its translation is CASSLSWDRQNYGYTF.

This chain joins TRBV9 and TRBJ2-3; TRBD2 matches at 10 bases. The CDR3 loop spans 16 amino acids. Germline-derived CDR1 and CDR2 are SGDLS and YYNGEE. J was trimmed by 9 bases and V by 0 bases; bases with no gene match: 10. As DNA, the CDR3 is TGTGCCAGCAGCGTAGATACTAGCGGGGCTTCCACCACGCAGTATTTT. Protein product: CASSVDTSGASTTQYF.

The chain is built from TRBV27 and TRBJ1-5; TRBD1 might be the D (5 bases). Germline V CDR1 and CDR2: MNHEY, SMNVEV (reference sequence). The length of the CDR3 is 14 residues. V was trimmed by 3 bases and J by 6 bases, leaving 12 bases between them. CDR3 residues: CASSLVGLSQPQHF. CDR3 nucleotides: TGTGCCAGCAGTTTGGTGGGGCTCAGTCAGCCCCAGCATTTT.

The rearrangement joins TRBV6-5 to TRBJ2-1; D may be TRBD2 (5 bases). The CDR3 consists of 15 residues. V lost 2 bases, J lost 5 bases, and 13 bases lay in between. Germline V CDR1 and CDR2: MNHEY, SVGAGI. The CDR3 loop is CASSYGTRSNNEQFF. The CDR3 DNA follows: TGTGCCAGCAGTTACGGTACTAGATCAAACAATGAGCAGTTCTTC.

The chain employs TRBV10-3 and TRBJ2-2, with TRBD2 matching over 14 bases. This CDR3 has 16 amino acids. With V trimmed by 5 bases and J by 6 bases, 5 bases remained unmatched. Germline V lookup: CDR1 ENHRY, CDR2 SYGVKD. CDR3 DNA: TGTGCCATCAGTCTAGGGACTAGCGGGAGTCCCGGGGAGCTGTTTTTT. It translates to CAISLGTSGSPGELFF.

In nucleotides, the CDR3 is TGTGCCAGCAGTGGTACAGAATCTGGGGCCAACGTCCTGACTTTC. Amino acid sequence: CASSGTESGANVLTF. The rearrangement links TRBV25-1 to TRBJ2-6; no clear D. This CDR3 spans 15 amino acids. Trimming pared 4 bases from V and 1 base from J, leaving 8 bases between. CDR1 is MGHDK and CDR2 is SYGVNS in the germline V gene.

This chain joins TRBV6-1 and TRBJ2-5; 7 nucleotides match TRBD1. The CDR3 totals 13 residues. Looked up from germline, CDR1 is MNHNS and CDR2 is SASEGT. The J segment lost 6 bases and the V segment lost 11 bases, leaving 12 bases of the junction unmatched. The CDR3 coding sequence is TGTGCCCACAAAGAGGCAGGGGGACAGACCCAGTACTTC. Translation gives CAHKEAGGQTQYF.

This clone turned up a few times. V gene TRBV19 combines with J gene TRBJ1-2, with D possibly matching TRBD1 (6 bases). CDR3 length: 13 amino acids. Deletions cut 6 bases from V and 1 base from J, with 9 bases between. Looked up from germline, CDR1 is LNHDA and CDR2 is SQIVND (reference sequence). In DNA, the CDR3 is TGTGCCAGTAGCAGGGGCTTTAACTATGGCTACACCTTC. Its translation is CASSRGFNYGYTF.

The chain combines TRBV29-1 with TRBJ2-5, with a tentative D call TRBD1 (5 bases). The CDR3 length is 16 residues. V was cut by 5 bases and J by 5 bases, with 24 bases left in between. Germline V lookup: CDR1 SQVTM, CDR2 ANQGSEA. CDR3: CSVFYFGKGIRETQYF. The CDR3 DNA is TGCAGCGTTTTCTATTTTGGCAAGGGGATTAGGGAGACCCAGTACTTC.

This sequence joins TRBV19 and TRBJ1-5, with D uncertain. Germline CDR1 LNHDA, CDR2 SQIVND (reference sequence). Trimming removed 1 base from V and 5 bases from J, with 12 bases in between. There are 15 residues in the CDR3. CDR3 DNA: TGTGCCAGTAGTATAGTAAGGAGGGCGGATCAGCCCCAGCATTTT. It is translated as CASSIVRRADQPQHF.

J is TRBJ1-6 and V is TRBV7-3, with a possible D match to TRBD1 (6 bases). The germline V gene encodes CDR1 SGHTA and CDR2 FQGTGA. The CDR3 loop spans 15 amino acids. Trimming removed 0 bases at V and 7 bases at J, with 10 bases between. Here the CDR3 DNA reads TGTGCCAGCAGCTTAACCGGACAGCTCAATTCACCCCTCCACTTT. This sequence encodes CASSLTGQLNSPLHF.

V gene TRBV10-3 combines with J gene TRBJ2-7, with a tentative D call TRBD1 (6 bases). Trimming cost V 0 bases and J 0 bases, with 9 bases left between them. Germline-derived CDR1 and CDR2 are ENHRY and SYGVKD. This CDR3 is built from 15 residues. The CDR3 loop is CAISESQGISYEQYF. Here the CDR3 DNA reads TGTGCCATCAGTGAGTCGCAGGGGATCTCCTACGAGCAGTACTTC.

V is TRBV9 and J is TRBJ1-2, with a weak D call TRBD1 (5 bases). Germline V lookup: CDR1 SGDLS, CDR2 YYNGEE. The CDR3 totals 14 residues. Trimming stripped 4 bases from V and 8 bases from J, with 18 bases between. The CDR3 DNA sequence: TGTGCCAGCAGCCCCCAGGAGGGGAGTGGCGGCTACACCTTC. Residues: CASSPQEGSGGYTF.

The V gene is TRBV27, the J gene TRBJ2-7, with 8 bases identical to TRBD1. Per the germline V gene, CDR1 is MNHEY and CDR2 is SMNVEV (reference sequence). The V segment lost 6 bases and the J segment 4 bases; nucleotides outside the gene matches: 8. The CDR3 has 14 residues. The CDR3 DNA reads TGTGCCAGCAGCGTTAACAGGGGGACGTACGAGCAGTACTTC. Its translation is CASSVNRGTYEQYF.

This chain links TRBV6-1 with TRBJ2-3; the D gene is possibly TRBD2 (5 bases). The CDR3 runs to 12 residues. Between the trimmed V and J ends, which lost 5 bases and 3 bases, there was a span of 6 bases. Germline assignment: CDR1 MNHNS and CDR2 SASEGT. This CDR3 reads CASSLATDTQYF. In DNA form, the CDR3 reads TGTGCCAGCAGTCTAGCAACAGATACGCAGTATTTT.

The chain couples TRBV19 to TRBJ2-1, with 12 positions matching TRBD2. The germline gives CDR1 LNHDA, CDR2 SQIVND (reference sequence). The CDR3 is made up of 15 amino acids. Trimming at V came to 7 bases and at J to 6 bases, leaving 7 bases not matched to a gene. DNA of the CDR3: TGTGCCAGTATGTGGACTAGCGGGATGTCCAATGAGCAGTTCTTC. Protein: CASMWTSGMSNEQFF.